What follows is one T cell receptor beta chain and its context. Its antigen remains unidentified. No base quality values were provided; no much bigger clone lies one nucleotide off. Sequences SGDLS (CDR1) and YYNGEE (CDR2) are obtained from the germline V gene. The germline ends are 10 bases apart after V is trimmed by 3 bases and J by 0 bases. Counted from cysteine to phenylalanine, this CDR3 has 16 amino acids. Only the CDR3 DNA stays, 48 bases, in frame from base 1. This record comes from a study of T cells in Graves' hyperthyroidism and ophthalmopathy (dated by TCRdb to about 2019). Regarding the complete study: A discovery cohort of about a hundred patients, about 43 with Graves' ophthalmopathy and roughly 59 with stable Graves' hyperthyroidism, was used to find distinguishing TCR V-J signatures. Prospective prediction of ophthalmopathy was tested in an independent validation cohort of 18 hyperthyroidism patients and around 16 patients who later progressed to ophthalmopathy. The approximately 100 discovery patients were divided at random into training and test sets in a 7:3 ratio. The study also compared thyroid tissue and blood T-cell repertoires from about six Graves' hyperthyroidism patients. After sampling, hyperthyroidism patients received methimazole starting at 30 mg daily, and ophthalmopathy patients received high-dose intravenous methylprednisolone. The paper reports TCR Vbeta CDR3 sequencing of 135 peripheral blood samples: under 45 ophthalmopathy, fewer than 80 hyperthyroidism and 17 progressor patients.

The study excluded patients with uncontrolled infections, other autoimmune diseases, pregnancy or lactation. Clinical symptoms, serum thyroxine and TRAb, thyroid ultrasound, and orbital computed tomography formed the basis for the diagnoses. Total RNA was extracted with Trizol reagent, and quality was checked on an Agilent 2100 Bioanalyzer. What the authors observed across the whole study: In validation, the model predicted progression to ophthalmopathy a median of roughly six months before onset, with around 70% sensitivity and roughly 73% specificity. Sample size was not statistically predetermined, and investigators were not blinded to group allocation. Most expanded thyroid clonotypes (frequency above 0.001) were also found in blood, which suggests that blood repertoires may mirror thyroid immune responses. A 13 V-J signature model separated ophthalmopathy from stable hyperthyroidism, with around 88% sensitivity and 81% to 83% specificity in cross-validation and 80%/75% in testing.

The TCR beta CDR3 regions were amplified from RNA transcripts. The first round of RT-PCR for the TCR CDR3 was performed with the HTBI primer set and the Qiagen OneStep RT-PCR kit. Libraries were constructed in a second round of multiplex PCR, after which size selection and purification were performed. Libraries were sequenced paired-end with 100 bp reads on an Illumina HiSeq2000. Per the authors' processing: SOAPnuke was used to process the raw data, with reads discarded if the reads contained adapters or uncalled bases, had a mean Phred below 15, or lacked an exact constant-primer or identifier match. High-quality paired reads were merged using COPE v1.2.5, and each unique nucleotide sequence was defined as a clonotype. MiTCR v1.1 was used to align the clonotypes against IMGT TRBV, TRBD and TRBJ reference segments. The analysis was restricted to V-J combinations with a frequency above 0.0001, which together covered around 99% of the repertoires. A TCS score was defined as the ratio of F50 (clonal expansion) to E x V (chaos), with BLOSUM62-based TCRdist applied between CDR3 peptides within each V-J. Welch's t-statistics and random forest reduced around 520 V-J features to 10 to 15, which were used in a naive Bayes classifier (R e1071). Thyroid-blood repertoire similarity was quantified with the Morisita-Horn index. TCRdb took the public reads, trimmed them with fastp at Q25, ran MiXCR for clone calling and kept in-frame beta chains. For every CDR3 protein sequence, its rows merge into one entry that carries the most common genes and DNA. The V and J calls reflect TCRdb's pipeline rather than the authors' work. Present in this sample are hundreds of thousands of distinct CDR3 sequences, just under 45% of which were seen just once. 6.5% to 9% of the sample comes from the top ten.

This sequence originates from an adult man with Graves' disease, either hyperthyroidism or ophthalmopathy (not recorded which). Sequenced: peripheral blood or thyroid tissue (not recorded which). The sequence joins TRBV9 to TRBJ1-6, with the D gene not clear enough to name. The sequenced DNA is TGTGCCAGCAGCGCGGACTGGAGCTCCTATAATTCACCCCTCCACTTT. Translated, this gives CASSADWSSYNSPLHF.